Listed below are T cell receptor beta chains from one sample, sequenced in a study of T cells in Graves' hyperthyroidism and ophthalmopathy. One entry per CDR3 protein results from TCRdb running MiXCR on the multiplex PCR reads. The table has hundreds of thousands of distinct CDR3 sequences, approximately 15% seen once; the top ten hold about 22%. Sequenced material: blood. These receptors all stem from a woman aged 25 to 39 with Graves' hyperthyroidism. The CDR3 runs from the conserved cysteine through the conserved F or W. A D gene is named only where the DNA matches it firmly. A clone size is listed for some rows: how often the clone was seen (once, few, many), or a class if it is expanded.

clone_size | j_call | v_call | d_call | cdr3_aa | cdr3_nt
many | TRBJ2-3 | TRBV5-1 | - | CASSFHGDTQYF | TGCGCCAGCAGCTTCCACGGGGATACGCAGTATTTT
many | TRBJ2-2 | TRBV11-2 | - | CASSEGGELFF | TGTGCCAGCAGCGAAGGCGGGGAGCTGTTTTTT
few | TRBJ1-1 | TRBV6-1 | - | CASSEKPGGTEAFF | TGTGCCAGCAGTGAAAAGCCGGGTGGCACTGAAGCTTTCTTT
- | TRBJ2-1 | TRBV27 | - | CASSPRDFDGEQFF | TGTGCCAGCAGTCCGCGGGACTTTGACGGTGAGCAGTTCTTC
many | TRBJ1-5 | TRBV6-1 | - | CAASSQPQHF | TGTGCCGCCTCATCTCAGCCCCAGCATTTT
- | TRBJ1-1 | TRBV15 | - | CATSREAGVGEAFF | TGTGCCACCAGCAGAGAAGCCGGGGTGGGTGAAGCTTTCTTT
many | TRBJ2-5 | TRBV6-2/TRBV6-3 | - | CASSSGDEQETQYF | TGTGCCAGCAGTTCTGGGGACGAACAAGAGACCCAGTACTTC
many | TRBJ2-7 | TRBV13 | - | CASSLRGFSYEQYF | TGTGCCAGCAGCTTACGCGGCTTCTCCTACGAGCAGTACTTC
- | TRBJ2-3 | TRBV6-2/TRBV6-3 | - | CASKDRGGTDTQYF | TGTGCCAGCAAAGACAGGGGAGGGACAGATACGCAGTATTTT
many | TRBJ2-2 | TRBV20-1 | TRBD2 | CSASPSVSGRAITGELFF | TGCAGTGCTAGCCCCTCGGTTAGCGGGAGGGCGATCACCGGGGAGCTGTTTTTT
few | TRBJ1-1 | TRBV19 | - | CASSEPKMNTEAFF | TGTGCCAGTAGTGAGCCGAAGATGAACACTGAAGCTTTCTTT
- | TRBJ2-5 | TRBV11-1 | TRBD2 | CASSFVAGGALKETQYF | TGTGCCAGCAGCTTTGTCGCGGGAGGGGCCCTAAAAGAGACCCAGTACTTC
many | TRBJ2-7 | TRBV11-2 | - | CASSLEMSFSYEQYF | TGTGCCAGCAGCTTAGAGATGTCCTTCTCCTACGAGCAGTACTTC
- | TRBJ1-3 | TRBV15 | - | CATSQMGPYSGNTIYF | TGTGCCACCTCCCAGATGGGACCCTACTCTGGAAACACCATATATTTT
many | TRBJ2-7 | TRBV12-3/TRBV12-4 | - | CASKKGGRVRHEQYF | TGTGCCAGCAAGAAAGGGGGGAGGGTGAGACACGAGCAGTACTTC
- | TRBJ2-3 | TRBV7-3 | TRBD2 | CASSPTASGTSTDTQYF | TGTGCCAGCAGTCCTACCGCTAGCGGCACTAGCACAGATACGCAGTATTTT
many | TRBJ2-7 | TRBV29-1 | TRBD2 | CSVEGGAYEQYF | TGCAGCGTTGAGGGGGGGGCCTACGAGCAGTACTTC
- | TRBJ2-7 | TRBV20-1 | TRBD2 | CSARTSGRSSYEQYF | TGCAGTGCTAGGACTAGCGGGAGGAGCTCCTACGAGCAGTACTTC
- | TRBJ2-7 | TRBV30 | - | CAWTVMEHYEQYF | TGTGCCTGGACTGTAATGGAACACTACGAGCAGTACTTC
- | TRBJ2-3 | TRBV15 | TRBD2 | CATSARLAGGADTQYF | TGTGCCACCAGCGCAAGACTAGCGGGAGGAGCAGATACGCAGTATTTT
few | TRBJ2-7 | TRBV27 | TRBD1 | CASSFRRDSYEQYF | TGTGCCAGCAGTTTCCGCCGGGACAGTTACGAGCAGTACTTC
many | TRBJ1-5 | TRBV12-3/TRBV12-4 | - | CASSRDGRNNQPQHF | TGTGCCAGCAGCCGGGACGGCCGAAACAATCAGCCCCAGCATTTT
many | TRBJ1-5 | TRBV15 | TRBD1 | CATSRDQGVGNQPQHF | TGTGCCACCAGCAGAGATCAGGGGGTGGGCAATCAGCCCCAGCATTTT
- | TRBJ1-2 | TRBV5-1 | TRBD1 | CASSLEGQNYGYTF | TGCGCCAGCAGCTTGGAGGGACAGAACTATGGCTACACCTTC
many | TRBJ2-1 | TRBV2 | TRBD2 | CASSGRREGEQFF | TGTGCCAGCAGTGGTCGGCGGGAGGGAGAGCAGTTCTTC
- | TRBJ2-5 | TRBV20-1 | - | CSARARPGETQYF | TGCAGTGCTAGAGCCCGTCCGGGAGAGACCCAGTACTTC
- | TRBJ1-6 | TRBV7-8 | - | CASSLVTIHDSPLHF | TGTGCCAGCAGCTTAGTCACAATCCACGATTCACCCCTCCACTTT
- | TRBJ2-7 | TRBV4-1 | TRBD2 | CASSQDGLAVTYEQYF | TGCGCCAGCAGCCAAGACGGACTAGCGGTTACCTACGAGCAGTACTTC
many | TRBJ2-7 | TRBV20-1 | - | CSASLGARPEQYF | TGCAGTGCTAGTTTGGGCGCGAGGCCCGAGCAGTACTTC
many | TRBJ2-2 | TRBV5-4 | - | CASSPPSGELFF | TGTGCCAGCAGTCCCCCGTCAGGGGAGCTGTTTTTT
once | TRBJ2-1 | TRBV7-8 | TRBD1 | CANTKDRGNEQFF | TGTGCCAACACCAAAGACAGGGGCAATGAGCAGTTCTTC
few | TRBJ2-1 | TRBV19 | TRBD2 | CASSIASGRASEQFF | TGTGCCAGTAGTATAGCTAGCGGGAGGGCCAGTGAGCAGTTCTTC
few | TRBJ1-1 | TRBV19 | - | CASSFMGVNTEAFF | TGTGCCAGTAGTTTTATGGGGGTGAACACTGAAGCTTTCTTT
many | TRBJ1-1 | TRBV20-1 | - | CSARVGTGNTEAFF | TGCAGTGCTAGAGTCGGCACTGGGAACACTGAAGCTTTCTTT
- | TRBJ2-5 | TRBV15 | TRBD2 | CATLTGSGRGDGTQYF | TGTGCCACCCTGACGGGGAGCGGGAGAGGGGATGGGACCCAGTACTTC
many | TRBJ2-7 | TRBV12-3/TRBV12-4 | - | CASSSETTVYEQYF | TGTGCCAGCAGTTCGGAGACTACGGTTTACGAGCAGTACTTC